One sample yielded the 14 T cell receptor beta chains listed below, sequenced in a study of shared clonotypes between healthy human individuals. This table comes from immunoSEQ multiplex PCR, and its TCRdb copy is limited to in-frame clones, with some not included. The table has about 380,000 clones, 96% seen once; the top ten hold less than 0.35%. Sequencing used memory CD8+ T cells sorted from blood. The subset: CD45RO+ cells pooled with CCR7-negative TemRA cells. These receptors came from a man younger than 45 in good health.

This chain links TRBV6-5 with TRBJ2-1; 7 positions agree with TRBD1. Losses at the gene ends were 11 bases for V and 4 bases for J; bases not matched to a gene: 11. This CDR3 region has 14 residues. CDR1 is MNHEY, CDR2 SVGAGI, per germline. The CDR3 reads CAVRDSKIYNEQFF. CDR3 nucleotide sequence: TGTGCCGTTAGGGACAGCAAGATTTACAATGAGCAGTTCTTC.

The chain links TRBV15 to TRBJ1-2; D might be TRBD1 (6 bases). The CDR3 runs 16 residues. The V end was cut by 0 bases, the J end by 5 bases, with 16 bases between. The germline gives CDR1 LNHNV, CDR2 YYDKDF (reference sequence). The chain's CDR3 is CATSRDRTASGYGYTF. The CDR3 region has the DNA TGTGCCACCAGCAGAGATCGGACAGCAAGCGGTTATGGCTACACCTTC.

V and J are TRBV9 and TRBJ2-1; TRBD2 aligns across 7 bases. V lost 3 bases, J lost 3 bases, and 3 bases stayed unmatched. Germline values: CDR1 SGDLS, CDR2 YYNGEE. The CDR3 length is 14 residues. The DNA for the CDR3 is TGTGCCAGCAGCGGGGGACTATTCTACAATGAGCAGTTCTTC. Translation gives CASSGGLFYNEQFF.

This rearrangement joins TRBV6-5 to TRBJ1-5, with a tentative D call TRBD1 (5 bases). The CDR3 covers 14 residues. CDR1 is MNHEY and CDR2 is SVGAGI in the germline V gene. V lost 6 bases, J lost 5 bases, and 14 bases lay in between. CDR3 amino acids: CASSLFGGDQPQHF. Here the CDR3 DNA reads TGTGCCAGCAGCCTGTTTGGAGGGGATCAGCCCCAGCATTTT.

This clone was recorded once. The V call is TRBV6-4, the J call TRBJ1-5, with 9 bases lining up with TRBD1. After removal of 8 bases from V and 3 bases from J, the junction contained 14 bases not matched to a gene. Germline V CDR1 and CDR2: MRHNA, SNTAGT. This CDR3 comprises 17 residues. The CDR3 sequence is CASRGQGRPLDNQPQHF. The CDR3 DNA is TGTGCCAGCCGGGGACAGGGCAGGCCCTTAGACAATCAGCCCCAGCATTTT.

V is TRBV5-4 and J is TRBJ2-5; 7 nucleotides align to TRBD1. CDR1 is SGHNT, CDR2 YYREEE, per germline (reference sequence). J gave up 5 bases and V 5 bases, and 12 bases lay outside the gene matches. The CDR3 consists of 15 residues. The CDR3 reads CASSPFEDRSETQYF. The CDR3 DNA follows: TGTGCCAGCAGTCCCTTTGAGGACAGGTCGGAGACCCAGTACTTC.

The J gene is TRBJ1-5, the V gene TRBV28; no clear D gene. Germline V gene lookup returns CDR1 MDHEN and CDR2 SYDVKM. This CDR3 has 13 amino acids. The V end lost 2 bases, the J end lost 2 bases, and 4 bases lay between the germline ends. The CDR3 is CASSLDGNQPQHF. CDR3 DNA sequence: TGTGCCAGCAGTTTAGATGGCAATCAGCCCCAGCATTTT.

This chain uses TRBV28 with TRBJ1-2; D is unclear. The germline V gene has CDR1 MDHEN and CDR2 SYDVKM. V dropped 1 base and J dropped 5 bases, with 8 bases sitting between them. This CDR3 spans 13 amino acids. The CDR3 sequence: CASSLSVYYGYTF. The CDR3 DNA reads TGTGCCAGCAGTTTATCAGTTTATTATGGCTACACCTTC.

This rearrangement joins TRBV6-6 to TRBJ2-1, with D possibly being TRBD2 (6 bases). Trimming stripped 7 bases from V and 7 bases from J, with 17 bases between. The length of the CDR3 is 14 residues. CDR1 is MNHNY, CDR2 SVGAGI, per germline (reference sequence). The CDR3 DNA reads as TGTGCCAGCACCCAGGGAACGGGGGTGAATGAGCAGTTCTTC. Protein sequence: CASTQGTGVNEQFF.

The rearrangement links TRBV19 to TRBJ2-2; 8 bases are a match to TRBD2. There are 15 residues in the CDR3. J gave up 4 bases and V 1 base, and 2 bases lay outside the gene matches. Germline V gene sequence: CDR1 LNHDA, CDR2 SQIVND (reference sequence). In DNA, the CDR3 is TGTGCCAGTAGTATAGCGGGAGGGCCCACCGGGGAGCTGTTTTTT. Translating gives CASSIAGGPTGELFF.

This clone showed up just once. Written as DNA, the CDR3 is TGTGCCAGCAGCTATGAGCCGGGACAGGGAACTATGAACACTGAAGCTTTCTTT. Its protein is CASSYEPGQGTMNTEAFF. The chain carries TRBV7-8 and TRBJ1-1; 9 nucleotides line up with TRBD1. The V gene end was trimmed by 4 bases and the J gene end by 0 bases; junction bases not matched to a gene: 12. Germline V gene sequence: CDR1 SGHVS, CDR2 FQNEAQ. The CDR3 contains 18 residues.

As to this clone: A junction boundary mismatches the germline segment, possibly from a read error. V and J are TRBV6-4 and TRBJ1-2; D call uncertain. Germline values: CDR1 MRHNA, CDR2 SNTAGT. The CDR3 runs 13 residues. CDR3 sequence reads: CASSPFRSARTQF. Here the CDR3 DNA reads TGTGCCAGCAGCCCCTTTCGATCAGCCCGGACTCAATTC.

The DNA for the CDR3 is TGTGCCAGCAGTGAAGCGTCCCCCGTAATGGGGCACTATGGCTACACCTTC. Amino acids: CASSEASPVMGHYGYTF. J is TRBJ1-2 and V is TRBV6-1, with D possibly matching TRBD1 (5 bases). The CDR3 covers 17 residues. V lost 0 bases, J lost 3 bases, and 17 bases lay in between. Per the germline V gene, CDR1 is MNHNS and CDR2 is SASEGT.

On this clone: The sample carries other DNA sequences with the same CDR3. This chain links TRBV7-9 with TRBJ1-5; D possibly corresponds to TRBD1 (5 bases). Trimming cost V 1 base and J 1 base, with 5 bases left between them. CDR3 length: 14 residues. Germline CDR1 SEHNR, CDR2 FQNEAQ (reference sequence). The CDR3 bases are TGTGCCAGCAGCTTAGGGACAAGCAATCAGCCCCAGCATTTT. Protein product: CASSLGTSNQPQHF.